This is a list of T cell receptor beta chains from one sample in a study of beta chain features in type 1 diabetes. Sequenced by immunoSEQ multiplex PCR; TCRdb stores in-frame clones only, minus some. The table records roughly 500,000 clones, approximately 30% of them present only once. The sample consisted of naive CD4+ T cells from blood. Source of these receptors: a man aged 18-30 years in good health. The CDR3 runs from the conserved cysteine through the conserved F or W. The D gene is left open where the match is weak. Size values are once, few and many counts, or a class for expanded clones, and some rows have none.

v_call	j_call	clone_size	d_call	cdr3_aa	cdr3_nt
TRBV18	TRBJ2-5	few	NA	CASSPNGAQETQYF	TGTGCCAGCTCACCCAACGGGGCCCAAGAGACCCAGTACTTC
TRBV29-1	TRBJ2-6	NA	NA	CSVESRKLSLSGANVLTF	TGCAGCGTTGAATCACGCAAGCTCTCTCTCTCTGGGGCCAACGTCCTGACTTTC
TRBV7-9	TRBJ2-1	few	TRBD2	CASRYLAGGENEQFF	TGTGCCAGCAGGTATCTAGCGGGAGGGGAGAATGAGCAGTTCTTC
TRBV7-2	TRBJ1-5	NA	TRBD1	CASSPRTGALIQPQHF	TGTGCCAGCAGCCCAAGAACAGGGGCCCTAATTCAGCCCCAGCATTTT
TRBV7-9	TRBJ1-1	NA	NA	CASSWIGAFF	TGTGCCAGCAGCTGGATTGGAGCTTTCTTT
TRBV5-1	TRBJ2-5	NA	NA	CASTTYQETQYF	TGCGCCAGCACCACCTACCAAGAGACCCAGTACTTC
TRBV6-5	TRBJ2-7	NA	NA	CASSYSVTSYEQYF	TGTGCCAGCAGTTACTCGGTCACCTCCTACGAGCAGTACTTC
TRBV25-1	TRBJ2-7	NA	TRBD1	CASRSGTGGYEQYF	TGTGCCAGCAGGTCCGGGACAGGGGGATACGAGCAGTACTTC
TRBV30	TRBJ1-4	NA	NA	CAWMREEVGKLFF	TGTGCCTGGATGAGAGAGGAGGTGGGAAAACTGTTTTTT
TRBV5-1	TRBJ2-7	few	TRBD1	CASSTGQGPYEQYF	TGCGCCAGCAGCACGGGACAGGGGCCTTACGAGCAGTACTTC
TRBV7-6	TRBJ2-7	NA	NA	CASSLYKGSEQYF	TGTGCCAGCAGCTTATATAAGGGGAGCGAGCAGTACTTC
TRBV10-3	TRBJ1-1	few	TRBD1	CAISLQGLVAFF	TGTGCCATCAGCCTACAGGGGCTGGTAGCTTTCTTT
TRBV29-1	TRBJ2-3	few	NA	CSVEDGVLTDTQYF	TGCAGCGTTGAAGATGGGGTACTGACAGATACGCAGTATTTT
TRBV9	TRBJ2-1	few	NA	CASSDSSYNEQFF	TGTGCCAGCAGCGATAGCTCCTACAATGAGCAGTTCTTC
TRBV11-1	TRBJ2-3	NA	NA	CASSWEFRDTQYF	TGTGCCAGCAGCTGGGAATTTCGAGATACGCAGTATTTT
TRBV10-3	TRBJ2-3	few	NA	CAISLRAATDTQYF	TGTGCCATCAGCCTCAGGGCAGCCACAGATACGCAGTATTTT
TRBV29-1	TRBJ2-2	few	TRBD1	CSGKDRGPMGTGELFF	TGCAGCGGCAAAGACAGGGGGCCCATGGGCACCGGGGAGCTGTTTTTT
TRBV7-9	TRBJ2-7	NA	NA	CASSPGTLSSYEQYF	TGTGCCAGCAGCCCCGGGACACTGAGCTCCTACGAGCAGTACTTC
TRBV11-2	TRBJ2-3	NA	TRBD2	CASSLGAGGLTDTQYF	TGTGCCAGCAGCTTAGGAGCGGGGGGGCTCACAGATACGCAGTATTTT
TRBV30	TRBJ2-5	NA	TRBD2	CAWAAGRETQYF	TGTGCCTGGGCAGCGGGACGGGAGACCCAGTACTTC
TRBV4-2	TRBJ2-7	NA	NA	CASSQVAASYEQYF	TGTGCCAGCAGCCAAGTTGCGGCATCCTACGAGCAGTACTTC
TRBV21-1	TRBJ2-1	NA	NA	CASSTATSGASYNEQFF	TGTGCCAGCAGCACCGCCACTAGCGGGGCCTCCTACAATGAGCAGTTCTTC
TRBV4-3	TRBJ2-1	few	TRBD2	CASSHLASGSYNEQFF	TGCGCCAGCAGCCATCTGGCTAGCGGGAGTTACAATGAGCAGTTCTTC
TRBV29-1	TRBJ2-7	NA	TRBD2	CSVETSGRSYEQYF	TGCAGCGTTGAGACTAGCGGGAGATCCTACGAGCAGTACTTC
TRBV9	TRBJ2-3	few	NA	CASSVGLVSTDTQYF	TGTGCCAGCAGCGTAGGACTAGTTAGCACAGATACGCAGTATTTT
TRBV30	TRBJ2-7	NA	NA	CAWSTGPPIYEQYF	TGTGCCTGGAGTACGGGACCCCCAATCTACGAGCAGTACTTC
TRBV15	TRBJ1-1	NA	NA	CATSRDGYEAFF	TGTGCCACCAGCAGAGATGGCTACGAAGCTTTCTTT
TRBV7-2	TRBJ2-1	few	TRBD2	CASSSGLAEDEQFF	TGTGCCAGCAGCTCAGGACTAGCCGAGGATGAGCAGTTCTTC
TRBV7-9	TRBJ1-1	NA	NA	CASSRMNTEAFF	TGTGCCAGCAGCAGGATGAACACTGAAGCTTTCTTT
TRBV29-1	TRBJ1-1	NA	NA	CSVEVAQMNTEAFF	TGCAGCGTTGAGGTGGCACAGATGAACACTGAAGCTTTCTTT
TRBV29-1	TRBJ1-2	NA	NA	CSVENTYGYTF	TGCAGCGTTGAGAACACCTATGGCTACACCTTC
TRBV6-4	TRBJ1-1	NA	NA	CASRRDGWNTEAFF	TGTGCCAGCAGGAGGGACGGTTGGAACACTGAAGCTTTCTTT
TRBV25-1	TRBJ2-2	few	NA	CASSGDTGELFF	TGTGCCAGCAGTGGGGACACCGGGGAGCTGTTTTTT
TRBV25-1	TRBJ2-5	NA	TRBD2	CASRLLAGDLETQYF	TGTGCCAGCCGACTACTAGCGGGAGATCTAGAGACCCAGTACTTC
TRBV7-9	TRBJ1-1	few	TRBD1	CASRPGQAPNTEAFF	TGTGCCAGCAGGCCTGGACAGGCCCCGAACACTGAAGCTTTCTTT
TRBV7-9	TRBJ2-7	NA	NA	CASSLGRWEIVDYEQYF	TGTGCCAGCAGCTTAGGTAGATGGGAAATCGTAGACTACGAGCAGTACTTC
TRBV20-1	TRBJ1-2	few	NA	CSVISNYGYTF	TGCAGCGTCATCTCTAACTATGGCTACACCTTC
TRBV29-1	TRBJ1-1	NA	NA	CSVRNTEAFF	TGCAGCGTTAGGAACACTGAAGCTTTCTTT
TRBV5-1	TRBJ2-7	NA	TRBD1	CASSPDRGGYEQYF	TGCGCCAGCAGCCCTGACAGGGGCGGATACGAGCAGTACTTC
TRBV21-1	TRBJ2-5	NA	NA	CASSKIRLGVGETQYF	TGTGCCAGCAGCAAAATTAGACTCGGAGTTGGCGAGACCCAGTACTTC
TRBV30	TRBJ2-2	once	NA	CAWSVEGGTGELFF	TGTGCCTGGAGTGTAGAGGGGGGTACCGGGGAGCTGTTTTTT
TRBV7-2	TRBJ2-4	few	NA	CASSFARDIQYF	TGTGCCAGCAGCTTTGCCAGGGACATTCAGTACTTC
TRBV7-9	TRBJ2-5	few	TRBD2	CASSLRTSGSETQYF	TGTGCCAGCAGCTTGAGGACTAGCGGGTCAGAGACCCAGTACTTC
TRBV30	TRBJ2-7	NA	NA	CAWSPGRGRTAYEQYF	TGTGCCTGGAGTCCCGGCCGGGGGAGGACCGCCTACGAGCAGTACTTC
TRBV29-1	TRBJ1-1	few	NA	CSALEWGAEAFF	TGCAGCGCCCTCGAGTGGGGGGCTGAAGCTTTCTTT
TRBV18	TRBJ2-1	few	NA	CASSPPSGQYNEQFF	TGTGCCAGCTCACCACCTAGCGGCCAATACAATGAGCAGTTCTTC
TRBV7-9	TRBJ2-3	few	NA	CASSPRGLGRTDTQYF	TGTGCCAGCAGCCCCAGAGGATTGGGGCGAACAGATACGCAGTATTTT
TRBV7-9	TRBJ2-1	NA	TRBD1	CASIGDSSYNEQFF	TGTGCCAGCATCGGGGACAGCTCCTACAATGAGCAGTTCTTC
TRBV18	TRBJ2-5	NA	NA	CASSPGTARETQYF	TGTGCCAGCTCACCGGGGACGGCTAGAGAGACCCAGTACTTC
TRBV7-2	TRBJ2-7	few	TRBD2	CASSRPGLVSYEQYF	TGTGCCAGCAGCCGCCCGGGACTAGTCTCCTACGAGCAGTACTTC
TRBV25-1	TRBJ2-2	few	TRBD1	CASSEYGGQGTGELFF	TGTGCCAGCAGTGAATATGGCGGACAGGGTACCGGGGAGCTGTTTTTT
TRBV2	TRBJ2-1	NA	NA	CASTQLSYNEQFF	TGTGCCAGTACGCAGCTGTCTTACAATGAGCAGTTCTTC
TRBV7-2	TRBJ2-3	few	TRBD1	CASSLGAGGTDTQYF	TGTGCCAGCAGCTTGGGCGCAGGGGGTACAGATACGCAGTATTTT
TRBV5-1	TRBJ2-1	few	NA	CASSQADSSYNEQFF	TGCGCCAGCAGCCAGGCGGACAGCTCCTACAATGAGCAGTTCTTC